This entry is about one T cell receptor beta chain. Assay used: immunoSEQ multiplex PCR; TCRdb lists only in-frame clones, some missing. The data contain roughly 150,000 clones, approximately 90% of them singletons. The data derive from a study of T cell responses to AZD1222 COVID-19 vaccine. Trimming removed 4 bases from V and 1 base from J; junction bases left unmatched: 4. There are 15 residues in the CDR3. Germline V gene lookup returns CDR1 SGDLS and CDR2 YYNGEE. This chain joins TRBV9 and TRBJ2-3; 9 nucleotides agree with TRBD1. The material sequenced was peripheral blood, taken 28 days after the second AZD1222 dose. This TCR derives from an adult who received the AZD1222 COVID-19 vaccine. CDR3 nucleotides: TGTGCCAGCAGCCCTCGACAGGGGGGCACAGATACGCAGTATTTT. Its translation: CASSPRQGGTDTQYF.